The text below deals with one T cell receptor (beta chain). Measured with immunoSEQ multiplex PCR; TCRdb has only the in-frame clones, and not every one. The profile shows approximately 100,000 clones, about 86% of them singletons. CDR1 is LNHDA and CDR2 is SQIVND in the germline V gene (reference sequence). Deletions cut 10 bases from V and 7 bases from J, with 13 bases between. CDR3 length: 12 amino acids. These data belong to a study of blood T cell repertoires in COVID-19. Looking at the study overall: Collection of acute and convalescent COVID-19 samples took place in the United States, Italy and Spain.

Recruitment covered fewer than 25 US areas and drew participants whose ages spanned about 18 to 90 years. Two negative PCRs, clearance, or symptom resolution were required of recovered Cohort 3 donors. V gene TRBV19 combines with J gene TRBJ2-2, with TRBD2 as a possible D gene (6 bases). The sequence was collected from a woman between 50 and 59 years old who had recovered from COVID-19. Sequencing was done on a sample of PBMCs or T cells enriched from blood (not recorded which). DNA for the CDR3: TGTGCCACCAACGGGGGAGGCGGGGAGCTGTTTTTT. Encoded protein: CATNGGGGELFF.